This TCR beta chain was documented in a study of human T cells and chemical hapten exposure. CDR3 length equals 13 residues. Germline CDR1 is SGHRS and CDR2 is YFSETQ. V shed 7 bases and J 6 bases; nucleotides not matched to a gene: 6. Individual cDNA molecules had unique molecular identifiers attached to them by the library. One entry per CDR3 protein, called by TCRdb with MiXCR from the RACE reads. The profile shows about 80,000 distinct CDR3 sequences, 9.5% to 13% of them singletons. Time point meaning: patch test 2, 6 weeks after DPC sensitization. Treatment meaning: therapeutic diphenylcyclopropenone sensitization with weekly scalp DPC. Prior to each patch test being applied, blood was drawn. RNA extraction used unfractionated whole blood as the source of total RNA.

The sample here was whole blood, taken in connection with sensitization to the hapten diphenylcyclopropenone (DPC). The chain employs TRBV5-1 and TRBJ2-7; 11 bases map to TRBD2. The receptor comes from a man between 18 and 29 years old with alopecia areata. Some clones in this sample may be carry-over from other donors' samples. The CDR3 sequence is CASGTSGGPEQYF. The CDR3 DNA is TGCGCCAGCGGGACTAGCGGAGGTCCCGAGCAGTACTTC.